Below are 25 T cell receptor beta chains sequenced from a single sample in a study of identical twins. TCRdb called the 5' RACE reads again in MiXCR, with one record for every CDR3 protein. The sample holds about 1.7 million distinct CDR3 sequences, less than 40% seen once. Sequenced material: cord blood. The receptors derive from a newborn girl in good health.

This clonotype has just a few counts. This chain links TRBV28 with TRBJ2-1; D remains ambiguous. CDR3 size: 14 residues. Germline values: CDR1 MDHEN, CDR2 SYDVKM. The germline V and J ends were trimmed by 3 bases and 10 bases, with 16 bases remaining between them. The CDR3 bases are TGTGCCAGCAGTTTGCTCACCCGCGCCGGGGAGCAGTTCTTC. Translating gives CASSLLTRAGEQFF.

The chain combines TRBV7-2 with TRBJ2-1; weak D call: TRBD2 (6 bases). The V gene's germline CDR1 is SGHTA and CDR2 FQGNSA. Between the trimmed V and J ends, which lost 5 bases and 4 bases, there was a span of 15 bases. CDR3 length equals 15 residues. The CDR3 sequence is CASSQDYNLYNEQFF. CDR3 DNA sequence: TGTGCCAGCAGCCAGGACTACAACCTATACAATGAGCAGTTCTTC.

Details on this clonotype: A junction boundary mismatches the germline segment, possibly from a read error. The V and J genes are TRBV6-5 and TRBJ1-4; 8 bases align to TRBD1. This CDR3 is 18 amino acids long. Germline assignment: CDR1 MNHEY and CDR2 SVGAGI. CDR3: CASSYTGQGIGANEELFF. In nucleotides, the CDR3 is TGTGCCAGCAGTTACACCGGACAGGGAATTGGAGCTAATGAAGAACTGTTTTTT.

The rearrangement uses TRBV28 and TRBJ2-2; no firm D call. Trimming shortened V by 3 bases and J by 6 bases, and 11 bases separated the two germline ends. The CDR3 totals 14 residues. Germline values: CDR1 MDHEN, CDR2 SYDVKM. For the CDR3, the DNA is TGTGCCAGCAGTTTTGGTCTGGCGGCCGGGGAGCTGTTTTTT. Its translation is CASSFGLAAGELFF.

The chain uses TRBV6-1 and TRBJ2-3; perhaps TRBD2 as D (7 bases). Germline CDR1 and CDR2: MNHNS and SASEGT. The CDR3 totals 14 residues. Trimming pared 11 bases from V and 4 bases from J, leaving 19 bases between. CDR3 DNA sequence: TGTGCCGGACATATCGGAGGGGGGGCAGATACGCAGTATTTT. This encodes CAGHIGGGADTQYF.

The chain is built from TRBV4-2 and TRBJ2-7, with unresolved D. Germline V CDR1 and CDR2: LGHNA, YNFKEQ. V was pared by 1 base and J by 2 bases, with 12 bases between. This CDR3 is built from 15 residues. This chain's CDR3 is CASSQVPGPPYEQYF. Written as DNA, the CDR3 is TGTGCCAGCAGCCAAGTTCCCGGGCCACCCTACGAGCAGTACTTC.

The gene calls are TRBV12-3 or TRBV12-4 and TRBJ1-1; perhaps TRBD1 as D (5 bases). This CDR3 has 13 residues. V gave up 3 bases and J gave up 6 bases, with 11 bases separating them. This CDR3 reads CASSFRGGSEAFF. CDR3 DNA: TGTGCCAGCAGTTTTAGGGGTGGGTCTGAAGCTTTCTTT.

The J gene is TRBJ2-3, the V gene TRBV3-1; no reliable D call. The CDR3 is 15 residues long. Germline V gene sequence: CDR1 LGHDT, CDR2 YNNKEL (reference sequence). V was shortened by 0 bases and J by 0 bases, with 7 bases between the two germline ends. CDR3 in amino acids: CASSQDGHSTDTQYF. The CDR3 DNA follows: TGTGCCAGCAGCCAAGATGGGCACAGCACAGATACGCAGTATTTT.

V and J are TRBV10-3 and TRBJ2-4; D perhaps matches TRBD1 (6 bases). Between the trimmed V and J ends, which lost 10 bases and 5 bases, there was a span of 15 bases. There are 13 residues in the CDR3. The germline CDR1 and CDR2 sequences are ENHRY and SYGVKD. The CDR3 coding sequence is TGTGCCAACCAATCGGACAGCGAAAACATTCAGTACTTC. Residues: CANQSDSENIQYF.

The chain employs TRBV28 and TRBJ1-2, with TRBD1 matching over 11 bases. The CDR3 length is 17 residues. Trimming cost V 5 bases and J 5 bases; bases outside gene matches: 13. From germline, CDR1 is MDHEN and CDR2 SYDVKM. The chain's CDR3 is CASSQLAGTGGQYGYTF. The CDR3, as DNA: TGTGCCAGCAGTCAACTGGCCGGGACAGGGGGGCAGTATGGCTACACCTTC.

Here the CDR3 reads CSATTRNTGELFF. CDR3 nucleotide sequence: TGCAGTGCTACGACACGGAACACCGGGGAGCTGTTTTTT. The chain employs TRBV20-1 and TRBJ2-2; D remains unclear. V was trimmed by 4 bases and J by 1 base, leaving 7 bases between them. Germline CDR1 DFQATT, CDR2 SNEGSKA (reference sequence). The CDR3 spans 13 residues.

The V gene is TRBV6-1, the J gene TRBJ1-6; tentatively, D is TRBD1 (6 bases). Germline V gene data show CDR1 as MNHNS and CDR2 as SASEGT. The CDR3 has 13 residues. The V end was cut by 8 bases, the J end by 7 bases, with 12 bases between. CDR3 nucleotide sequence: TGTGCCAGCGGCGGACAGAAGAATTCACCCCTCCACTTT. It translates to CASGGQKNSPLHF.

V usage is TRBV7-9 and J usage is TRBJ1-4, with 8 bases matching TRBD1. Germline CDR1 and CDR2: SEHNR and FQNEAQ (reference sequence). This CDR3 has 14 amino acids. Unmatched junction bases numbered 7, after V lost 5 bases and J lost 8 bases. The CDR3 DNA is TGTGCCAGCAGCCTGGGACAGGTCCCCGAAAAACTGTTTTTT. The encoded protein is CASSLGQVPEKLFF.

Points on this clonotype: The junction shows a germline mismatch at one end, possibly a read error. The CDR3, as DNA: TGCGCCAGCACCTTGACCGGAGGTGACACTGAAGCTTTCTTT. This sequence encodes CASTLTGGDTEAFF. The chain combines TRBV5-1 with TRBJ1-1; the D is unclear. The germline gives CDR1 SGHRS, CDR2 YFSETQ. CDR3 length: 14 amino acids. Supplemented by reference TRBV5-1 and TRBJ1-1, the full variable domain reads KAGVTQTPRYLIKTRGQQVTLSCSPISGHRSVSWYQQTPGQGLQFLFEYFSETQRNKGNFPGRFSGRQFSNSRSEMNVSTLELGDSALYLCASTLTGGDTEAFFGQGTRLTVV.

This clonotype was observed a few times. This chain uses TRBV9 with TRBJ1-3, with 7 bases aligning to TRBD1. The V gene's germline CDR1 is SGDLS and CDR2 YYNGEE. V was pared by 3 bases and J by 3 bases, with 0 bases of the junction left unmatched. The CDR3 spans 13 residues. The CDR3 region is CASSGTGGNTIYF. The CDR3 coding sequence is TGTGCCAGCAGCGGGACAGGTGGAAACACCATATATTTT.

CDR3 loop: CASSTGPKSNQPQHF. For the CDR3, the DNA is TGTGCCAGTAGTACCGGGCCCAAAAGCAATCAGCCCCAGCATTTT. The rearrangement links TRBV19 to TRBJ1-5; unclear D gene. Germline V gene data show CDR1 as LNHDA and CDR2 as SQIVND (reference sequence). The CDR3 is 15 residues long. V was clipped by 4 bases and J by 1 base, with 11 bases between them.

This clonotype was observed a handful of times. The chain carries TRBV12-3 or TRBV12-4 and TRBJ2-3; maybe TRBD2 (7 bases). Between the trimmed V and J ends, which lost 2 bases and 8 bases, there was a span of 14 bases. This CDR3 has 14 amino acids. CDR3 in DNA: TGTGCCAGCAGTTTAAGGGGGGGCTGGCGTACGCAGTATTTT. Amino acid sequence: CASSLRGGWRTQYF.

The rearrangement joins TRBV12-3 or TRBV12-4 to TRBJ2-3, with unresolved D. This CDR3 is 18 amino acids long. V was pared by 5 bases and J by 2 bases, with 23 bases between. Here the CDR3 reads CASSPISSYEYNTDTQYF. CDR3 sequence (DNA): TGTGCCAGCAGTCCGATAAGTTCGTACGAGTATAACACAGATACGCAGTATTTT.

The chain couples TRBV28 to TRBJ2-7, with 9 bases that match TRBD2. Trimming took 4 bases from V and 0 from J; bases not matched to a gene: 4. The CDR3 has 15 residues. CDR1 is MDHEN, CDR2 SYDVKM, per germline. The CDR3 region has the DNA TGTGCCAGCAGTTACGGACTAGCGCGCTCCTACGAGCAGTACTTC. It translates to CASSYGLARSYEQYF. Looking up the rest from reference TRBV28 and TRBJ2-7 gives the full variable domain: DVKVTQSSRYLVKRTGEKVFLECVQDMDHENMFWYRQDPGLGLRLIYFSYDVKMKEKGDIPEGYSVSREKKERFSLILESASTNQTSMYLCASSYGLARSYEQYFGPGTRLTVT.

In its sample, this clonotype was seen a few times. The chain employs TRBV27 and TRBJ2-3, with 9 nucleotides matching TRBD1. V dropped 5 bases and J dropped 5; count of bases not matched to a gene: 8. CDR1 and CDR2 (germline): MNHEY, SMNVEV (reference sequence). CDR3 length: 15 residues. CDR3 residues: CASSPNRGLRDTQYF. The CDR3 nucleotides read TGTGCCAGCAGTCCTAACAGGGGGCTGAGAGATACGCAGTATTTT.

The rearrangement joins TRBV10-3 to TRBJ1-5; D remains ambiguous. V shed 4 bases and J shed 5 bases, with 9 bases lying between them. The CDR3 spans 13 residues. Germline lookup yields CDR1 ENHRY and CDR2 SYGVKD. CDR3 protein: CAISARLYQPQHF. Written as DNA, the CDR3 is TGTGCCATCAGTGCCAGACTCTATCAGCCCCAGCATTTT.

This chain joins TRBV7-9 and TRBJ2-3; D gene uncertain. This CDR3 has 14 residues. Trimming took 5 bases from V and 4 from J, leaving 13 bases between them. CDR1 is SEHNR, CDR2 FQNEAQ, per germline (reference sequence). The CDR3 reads CASSRPRRPDTQYF. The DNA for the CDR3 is TGTGCCAGCAGCCGGCCGCGTCGGCCAGATACGCAGTATTTT.

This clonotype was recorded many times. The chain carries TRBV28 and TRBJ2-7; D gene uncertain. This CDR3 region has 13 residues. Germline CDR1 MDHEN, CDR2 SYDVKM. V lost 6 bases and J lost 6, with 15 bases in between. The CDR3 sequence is CASSRTYLSEQYF. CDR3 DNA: TGTGCCAGCAGCCGCACTTACCTTAGCGAGCAGTACTTC.

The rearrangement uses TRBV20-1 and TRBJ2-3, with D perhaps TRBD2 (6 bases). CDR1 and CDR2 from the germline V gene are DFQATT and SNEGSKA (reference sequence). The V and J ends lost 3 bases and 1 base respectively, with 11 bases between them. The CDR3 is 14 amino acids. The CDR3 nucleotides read TGCAGTGCTAGCATTGCTAGCGGCACAGATACGCAGTATTTT. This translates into CSASIASGTDTQYF.

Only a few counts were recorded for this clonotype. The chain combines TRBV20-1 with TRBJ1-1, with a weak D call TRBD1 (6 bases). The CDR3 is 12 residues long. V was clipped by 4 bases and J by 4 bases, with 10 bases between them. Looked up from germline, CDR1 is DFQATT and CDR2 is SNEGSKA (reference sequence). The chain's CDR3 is CSATDRLTEAFF. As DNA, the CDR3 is TGCAGTGCTACAGACAGGCTCACTGAAGCTTTCTTT.